Following are 4 T cell receptor beta chains from one sample sequenced in a study of blood T cell repertoires in COVID-19 (dated by TCRdb to about 2020). Preparation of the library involved the immunoSEQ multiplex PCR assay. TCRdb's version of the immuneACCESS table is confined to in-frame rearrangements and falls short of the full clone set. An unresolved V gene accounts for under half of the shortfall where checked; the remainder is of unknown origin. This sample lists approximately 380,000 clones; roughly 92% were detected once. About 0.78% of the sample is in the top ten clones. Sequenced material: PBMCs or T cells enriched from blood (not recorded which). These receptor sequences come from a woman aged 40 to 55 who had been exposed to COVID-19.

This chain links TRBV24-1 with TRBJ2-7, with D maybe TRBD2 (5 bases). The CDR3 totals 14 residues. Between the trimmed V and J ends, which lost 4 bases and 5 bases, there was a span of 14 bases. Germline-derived CDR1 and CDR2 are KGHDR and SFDVKD. CDR3 protein: CATSDPGLRHEQYF. CDR3 sequence (DNA): TGTGCCACCAGTGACCCCGGACTGAGGCACGAGCAGTACTTC.

The V call is TRBV30, the J call TRBJ2-7; TRBD1 aligns across 11 bases. Unmatched junction bases numbered 0, after V lost 3 bases and J lost 2 bases. CDR1 and CDR2 from the germline V gene are GTSNPN and SVGIG (reference sequence). The CDR3 is 13 residues long. The CDR3 nucleotides read TGTGCCTGGAGGGGACAGGGGGCCTACGAGCAGTACTTC. It translates to CAWRGQGAYEQYF.

This clone was counted once. The chain joins TRBV14 to TRBJ1-2; maybe TRBD1 (6 bases). Germline CDR1 and CDR2: SGHDN and FVKESK. V lost 4 bases and J 2 bases, leaving 8 bases between the germline ends. The CDR3 covers 13 residues. As DNA, the CDR3 is TGTGCCAGCAGCCCTGGGGGCAACTATGGCTACACCTTC. Its translation is CASSPGGNYGYTF.

The chain recombines TRBV29-1 with TRBJ2-7, with 7 bases matching TRBD2. V lost 4 bases to trimming and J lost 9 bases; unmatched junction nucleotides: 9. The CDR3 runs to 12 residues. Germline CDR1 is SQVTM and CDR2 is ANQGSEA. In DNA, the CDR3 is TGCAGCGTTGCCACGGCTAGCGGTATGCAGTACTTC. This gives the protein CSVATASGMQYF.